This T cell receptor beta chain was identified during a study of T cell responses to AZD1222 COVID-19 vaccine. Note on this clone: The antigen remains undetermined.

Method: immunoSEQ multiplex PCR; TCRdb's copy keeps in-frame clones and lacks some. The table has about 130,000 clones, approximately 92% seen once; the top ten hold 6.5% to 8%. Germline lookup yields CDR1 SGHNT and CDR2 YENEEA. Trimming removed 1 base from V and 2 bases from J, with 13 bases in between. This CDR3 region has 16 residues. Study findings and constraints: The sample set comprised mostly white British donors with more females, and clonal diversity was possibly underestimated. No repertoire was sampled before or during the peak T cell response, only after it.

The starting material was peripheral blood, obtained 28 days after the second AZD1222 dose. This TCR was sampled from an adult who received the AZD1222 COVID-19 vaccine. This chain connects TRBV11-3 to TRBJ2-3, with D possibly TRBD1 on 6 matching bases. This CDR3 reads CASSLGRRGATDTQYF. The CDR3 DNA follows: TGTGCCAGCAGCTTAGGTCGCAGGGGTGCCACAGATACGCAGTATTTT. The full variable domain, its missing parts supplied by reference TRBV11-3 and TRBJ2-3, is EAGVVQSPRYKIIEKKQPVAFWCNPISGHNTLYWYLQNLGQGPELLIRYENEEAVDDSQLPKDRFSAERLKGVDSTLKIQPAELGDSAVYLCASSLGRRGATDTQYFGPGTRLTVL.